The 25 T cell receptor beta chains below were found in one sample sequenced in a study of OX40 agonist ivuxolimab in advanced cancers. Method: immunoSEQ multiplex PCR; TCRdb's copy keeps in-frame clones and lacks some. Of tens of thousands of clones listed, around 87% are singletons. This material consisted of CD4+ or CD8+ T cells sorted from blood, taken in a trial of the OX40 agonist ivuxolimab. All receptors come from an adult with an advanced solid tumor such as melanoma, head and neck, liver or kidney cancer.

The chain has TRBV5-6 and TRBJ2-7, with D perhaps TRBD2 (5 bases). Trimming took off 3 bases at V and 4 bases at J, with 14 bases between the two ends. The CDR3 loop spans 14 amino acids. Germline lookup yields CDR1 SGHDT and CDR2 YYEEEE. Here the CDR3 reads CASSSEVGKYEQYF. CDR3 nucleotides: TGTGCCAGCAGCTCGGAGGTCGGGAAGTACGAGCAGTACTTC.

V gene TRBV2 combines with J gene TRBJ2-4, with D perhaps TRBD2 (6 bases). CDR3 length: 14 residues. Trimming stripped 8 bases from V and 3 bases from J, with 14 bases between. The germline gives CDR1 SNHLY, CDR2 FYNNEI. The CDR3 reads CASGGLLGKNIQYF. The CDR3 region has the DNA TGTGCCAGCGGGGGGTTGTTGGGCAAAAACATTCAGTACTTC. Looking up the rest from reference TRBV2 and TRBJ2-4 gives the full variable domain: EPEVTQTPSHQVTQMGQEVILRCVPISNHLYFYWYRQILGQKVEFLVSFYNNEISEKSEIFDDQFSVERPDGSNFTLKIRSTKLEDSAMYFCASGGLLGKNIQYFGAGTRLSVL.

This chain uses TRBV19 with TRBJ2-5, with TRBD1 matching over 12 bases. The trim removed 3 bases at V and 4 bases at J, leaving 3 bases unmatched. The CDR3 runs 15 residues. Germline CDR1 and CDR2: LNHDA and SQIVND (reference sequence). CDR3 protein: CASSIWDRGRETQYF. The CDR3 DNA follows: TGTGCCAGTAGTATCTGGGACAGGGGGCGAGAGACCCAGTACTTC.

J is TRBJ2-4 and V is TRBV7-2; D is uncertain. CDR1 and CDR2 (germline): SGHTA, FQGNSA. The V end lost 5 bases, the J end lost 3 bases, and 11 bases lay between the germline ends. The CDR3 has 14 amino acids. The CDR3 is CASSRSVGKNIQYF. As DNA, the CDR3 is TGTGCCAGCAGCCGGAGTGTAGGCAAAAACATTCAGTACTTC.

The V gene is TRBV19, the J gene TRBJ2-3; D may be TRBD2 (6 bases). The CDR3 sequence is 14 residues long. The V gene lost 7 bases and the J gene lost 4 bases, with 15 bases spanning the gap. Germline lookup yields CDR1 LNHDA and CDR2 SQIVND (reference sequence). CDR3 in DNA: TGTGCCAGTAAGGCCGGGAGCGGCCCAGATACGCAGTATTTT. It translates to CASKAGSGPDTQYF.

This clone was seen only a few times. This chain joins TRBV13 and TRBJ1-1; D remains unclear. This CDR3 is 14 amino acids long. Trimming shortened V by 6 bases and J by 1 base, and 12 bases separated the two germline ends. Germline lookup yields CDR1 PRHDT and CDR2 FYEKMQ (reference sequence). The CDR3 is CASRPHVRNTEAFF. The CDR3 nucleotides read TGTGCCAGCAGGCCTCATGTTAGGAACACTGAAGCTTTCTTT.

V is TRBV6-5 and J is TRBJ1-1; D possibly corresponds to TRBD1 (5 bases). Germline CDR1 reads MNHEY; CDR2 reads SVGAGI. This CDR3 is 13 amino acids long. The V end lost 8 bases, the J end lost 0 bases, and 10 bases lay between the germline ends. Here the CDR3 reads CASGTDMNTEAFF. CDR3 nucleotides: TGTGCCAGCGGAACGGACATGAACACTGAAGCTTTCTTT.

The rearrangement uses TRBV9 and TRBJ2-5; a weak D match, TRBD1 (5 bases). Germline V gene sequence: CDR1 SGDLS, CDR2 YYNGEE. Trimming removed 6 bases from V and 4 bases from J, with 19 bases in between. The CDR3 contains 15 residues. This CDR3 reads CASTRRGVDRETQYF. CDR3 DNA: TGTGCCAGCACCCGTAGGGGTGTAGATAGAGAGACCCAGTACTTC.

This CDR3 reads CASSAQGRGYTF. The CDR3 DNA reads TGCGCCAGCAGCGCTCAGGGCCGGGGCTACACCTTC. The chain combines TRBV5-1 with TRBJ1-2; D may be TRBD1 (5 bases). Deletions cut 4 bases from V and 8 bases from J, with 12 bases between. Germline CDR1 and CDR2: SGHRS and YFSETQ. The length of the CDR3 is 12 residues.

V is TRBV27 and J is TRBJ2-2; D gene ambiguous. Trimming shortened V by 1 base and J by 3 bases, and 9 bases separated the two germline ends. From germline, CDR1 is MNHEY and CDR2 SMNVEV (reference sequence). The length of the CDR3 is 15 residues. CDR3 region: CASSLWARYTGELFF. The CDR3, as DNA: TGTGCCAGCAGTTTATGGGCTCGGTACACCGGGGAGCTGTTTTTT.

The V and J genes are TRBV5-1 and TRBJ2-3; D not resolved. With 0 bases removed from V and 1 base from J, the gap between germline ends came to 12 bases. This CDR3 is built from 16 residues. CDR1 is SGHRS and CDR2 is YFSETQ in the germline V gene. CDR3 bases: TGCGCCAGCAGCTTGGCGTCGAGGCAACGCACAGATACGCAGTATTTT. It specifies CASSLASRQRTDTQYF.

The chain uses TRBV15 and TRBJ1-1, with unresolved D. CDR1 LNHNV and CDR2 YYDKDF come from the germline V gene (reference sequence). The CDR3 has 15 residues. V was cut by 0 bases and J by 6 bases, with 14 bases left in between. As DNA, the CDR3 is TGTGCCACCAGCAGAGACGCGGCGGGTTCTGCTGAAGCTTTCTTT. It yields the protein CATSRDAAGSAEAFF.

This clone was recorded only once. This chain joins TRBV6-1 and TRBJ2-7; D remains unclear. Germline V gene sequence: CDR1 MNHNS, CDR2 SASEGT. Trimming cost V 8 bases and J 2 bases, with 10 bases left between them. This CDR3 comprises 12 residues. CDR3 in amino acids: CASPSNAYEQYF. DNA for the CDR3: TGTGCCAGCCCCAGCAACGCCTACGAGCAGTACTTC.

The J gene is TRBJ1-2, the V gene TRBV20-1; D might be TRBD1 (5 bases). CDR1 is DFQATT, CDR2 SNEGSKA, per germline (reference sequence). The length of the CDR3 is 11 residues. V was shortened by 3 bases and J by 6 bases, with 8 bases between the two germline ends. The DNA of the CDR3 is TGCAGTGCTAGGTCGACAGATGGCTACACCTTC. It specifies CSARSTDGYTF.

The chain joins TRBV11-1 to TRBJ1-2; 7 bases match TRBD1. The CDR3 spans 15 residues. V shed 5 bases, J shed 2 bases, and the junction held 8 bases outside the gene matches. Germline lookup yields CDR1 SGHAT and CDR2 FQDESV (reference sequence). CDR3 amino acids: CASSPGQVGNYGYTF. DNA for the CDR3: TGTGCCAGCAGCCCCGGACAGGTGGGCAACTATGGCTACACCTTC.

The rearrangement uses TRBV18 and TRBJ2-3; 7 nucleotides align to TRBD2. Germline CDR1 is KGHSH and CDR2 is LQKENI. The CDR3 is 17 residues long. With V trimmed by 3 bases and J by 0 bases, 9 bases remained unmatched. The CDR3 DNA sequence: TGTGCCAGCTCACCTTCGGCTAGCGGAGGGAGCACAGATACGCAGTATTTT. As protein: CASSPSASGGSTDTQYF.

This chain joins TRBV6-1 and TRBJ1-5, with 10 nucleotides matching TRBD1. In germline, CDR1 is MNHNS, CDR2 SASEGT. This CDR3 spans 13 amino acids. V shed 7 bases, J shed 7 bases, and the junction held 4 bases outside the gene matches. CDR3 nucleotide sequence: TGTGCCAGCATTGGACAGGGGGGACAGCCCCAGCATTTT. This encodes CASIGQGGQPQHF.

A single count supports this clone. This chain uses TRBV25-1 with TRBJ1-3; 7 positions agree with TRBD1. Germline CDR1 and CDR2: MGHDK and SYGVNS. J lost 7 bases, V lost 1 base, and 4 bases had no gene match. This CDR3 is 14 amino acids long. The chain's CDR3 is CASSESAGGNTIYF. CDR3 DNA: TGTGCCAGCAGTGAATCTGCAGGGGGGAACACCATATATTTT.

This rearrangement joins TRBV2 to TRBJ2-3; TRBD2 aligns across 12 bases. The CDR3 contains 19 residues. V lost 2 bases, J lost 0 bases, and 9 bases stayed unmatched. In germline, CDR1 is SNHLY, CDR2 FYNNEI. The CDR3 spells CASSEKGTSGPASTDTQYF. In nucleotides, the CDR3 is TGTGCCAGCAGTGAAAAAGGGACTAGCGGGCCTGCTAGCACAGATACGCAGTATTTT. The full variable domain, in which reference TRBV2 and TRBJ2-3 provide the parts outside the CDR3, is EPEVTQTPSHQVTQMGQEVILRCVPISNHLYFYWYRQILGQKVEFLVSFYNNEISEKSEIFDDQFSVERPDGSNFTLKIRSTKLEDSAMYFCASSEKGTSGPASTDTQYFGPGTRLTVL.

The genes are TRBV19 and TRBJ1-2, with D maybe TRBD1 (5 bases). Trimming removed 5 bases at V and 4 bases at J, with 11 bases between. Per the germline V gene, CDR1 is LNHDA and CDR2 is SQIVND (reference sequence). The CDR3 extends over 13 amino acids. CDR3 loop: CASSVGTLYGYTF. In DNA form, the CDR3 reads TGTGCCAGTAGTGTGGGGACCCTCTATGGCTACACCTTC.

V is TRBV18 and J is TRBJ2-2; 7 bases line up with TRBD2. CDR1 is KGHSH and CDR2 is LQKENI in the germline V gene. Trimming at V came to 4 bases and at J to 7 bases, leaving 9 bases not matched to a gene. This CDR3 contains 15 residues. CDR3 region: CASSRGTSDNGELFF. CDR3 nucleotides: TGTGCCAGCTCACGTGGTACTAGCGACAACGGGGAGCTGTTTTTT. The whole variable domain, filled in from reference TRBV18 and TRBJ2-2, reads NAGVMQNPRHLVRRRGQEARLRCSPMKGHSHVYWYRQLPEEGLKFMVYLQKENIIDESGMPKERFSAEFPKEGPSILRIQQVVRGDSAAYFCASSRGTSDNGELFFGEGSRLTVL.

The chain uses TRBV18 and TRBJ1-5; 7 nucleotides match TRBD1. Germline CDR1 reads KGHSH; CDR2 reads LQKENI. The CDR3 spans 13 residues. V trimming: 6 bases; J trimming: 7 bases; junction bases outside the gene matches: 6. The CDR3: CASSTGPGQPQHF. CDR3 sequence (DNA): TGTGCCAGCTCGACAGGGCCGGGGCAGCCCCAGCATTTT. The variable domain in full, completed from reference TRBV18 and TRBJ1-5, reads NAGVMQNPRHLVRRRGQEARLRCSPMKGHSHVYWYRQLPEEGLKFMVYLQKENIIDESGMPKERFSAEFPKEGPSILRIQQVVRGDSAAYFCASSTGPGQPQHFGDGTRLSIL.

V and J are TRBV7-2 and TRBJ2-5; D gene ambiguous. V was trimmed by 1 base and J by 1 base, leaving 13 bases between them. Germline loops: CDR1 SGHTA, CDR2 FQGNSA. There are 16 residues in the CDR3. The chain's CDR3 is CASSLVPASRQETQYF. The DNA of the CDR3 is TGTGCCAGCAGCTTAGTACCGGCTAGTCGCCAAGAGACCCAGTACTTC.

The rearrangement joins TRBV6-6 to TRBJ1-5; unclear D gene. The V end lost 10 bases, the J end lost 4 bases, and 20 bases lay between the germline ends. The CDR3 is 15 amino acids. Germline V gene sequence: CDR1 MNHNY, CDR2 SVGAGI (reference sequence). This CDR3 is CATQLAFGRNQPQHF. The CDR3 DNA sequence: TGTGCCACCCAGTTGGCGTTTGGCCGAAATCAGCCCCAGCATTTT.

The chain joins TRBV7-9 to TRBJ2-1, with TRBD1 identical over 9 bases. CDR1 SEHNR and CDR2 FQNEAQ come from the germline V gene (reference sequence). The CDR3 length is 16 residues. Trimming at V came to 5 bases and at J to 5 bases, leaving 10 bases not matched to a gene. The CDR3 bases are TGTGCCAGCAGCGATCGACAGGGGGGGACAGACAATGAGCAGTTCTTC. Amino acid sequence: CASSDRQGGTDNEQFF.